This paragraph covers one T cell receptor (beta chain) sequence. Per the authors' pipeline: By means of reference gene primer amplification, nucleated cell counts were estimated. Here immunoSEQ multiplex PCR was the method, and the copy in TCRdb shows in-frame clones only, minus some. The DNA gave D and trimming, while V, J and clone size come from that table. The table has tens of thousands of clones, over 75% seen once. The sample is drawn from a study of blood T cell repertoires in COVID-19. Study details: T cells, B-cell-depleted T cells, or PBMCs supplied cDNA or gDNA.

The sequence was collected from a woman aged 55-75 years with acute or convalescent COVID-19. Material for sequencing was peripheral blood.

CDR3 in DNA: TGTGCCAGCAGTTTGGACACGAGGGGCTACACCTTC. Translation: CASSLDTRGYTF. V and J are TRBV28 and TRBJ1-2; possibly TRBD1 for D (5 bases). CDR1 and CDR2 from the germline V gene are MDHEN and SYDVKM. Deletions cut 3 bases from V and 8 bases from J, with 10 bases between. The CDR3 covers 12 residues.